Below are 13 T cell receptor beta chains sequenced from a single sample in a study of T cell responses to AZD1222 COVID-19 vaccine. The method was immunoSEQ multiplex PCR; TCRdb's version includes in-frame clones alone and lacks a portion of them. The sample gives under 200,000 clones, roughly 90% of which show up once; about 4.5% is in the top ten. Material: peripheral blood, obtained 28 days after the second AZD1222 dose. The receptors derive from an adult who received the AZD1222 COVID-19 vaccine.

The chain employs TRBV19 and TRBJ1-2, with TRBD1 as a possible D gene (6 bases). This CDR3 is 13 amino acids long. V was cut by 5 bases and J by 7 bases, with 14 bases left in between. Germline lookup yields CDR1 LNHDA and CDR2 SQIVND (reference sequence). The CDR3 DNA sequence: TGTGCCAGTAGTTTAAACAGGGTCTCTGGCTACACCTTC. Protein sequence: CASSLNRVSGYTF.

This clone was seen a few times. The chain joins TRBV27 to TRBJ2-7, with D unresolved. The germline gives CDR1 MNHEY, CDR2 SMNVEV (reference sequence). The CDR3 is 14 amino acids. The V and J ends lost 5 bases and 1 base respectively, with 12 bases between them. The CDR3 loop is CASSLMGKSYEQYF. The CDR3 DNA reads as TGTGCCAGCAGTCTAATGGGTAAATCCTACGAGCAGTACTTC.

This chain uses TRBV18 with TRBJ2-3; 7 bases line up with TRBD2. The V gene end was trimmed by 2 bases and the J gene end by 2 bases; junction bases not matched to a gene: 7. From germline, CDR1 is KGHSH and CDR2 LQKENI. The CDR3 loop spans 16 amino acids. DNA of the CDR3: TGTGCCAGCTCACCAGGGGTAGCGGGCACCACAGATACGCAGTATTTT. Translation gives CASSPGVAGTTDTQYF.

The rearrangement links TRBV12-3 or TRBV12-4 to TRBJ2-1, with TRBD2 matching over 10 bases. J gave up 4 bases and V 7 bases, and 1 base lay outside the gene matches. The CDR3 consists of 13 residues. The CDR3 spells CASTSGSYNEQFF. DNA of the CDR3: TGTGCCAGCACTAGCGGGAGTTACAATGAGCAGTTCTTC.

V usage is TRBV9 and J usage is TRBJ1-3; no definite D call. The germline V gene has CDR1 SGDLS and CDR2 YYNGEE. Deletions cut 0 bases from V and 2 bases from J, with 9 bases between. The length of the CDR3 is 15 residues. CDR3 nucleotides: TGTGCCAGCAGCGTAGCTTACAACCCTGGAAACACCATATATTTT. As protein: CASSVAYNPGNTIYF.

The CDR3 DNA reads TGTGCCAGCAGTGACAGGGGGCTGGGAGATACGCAGTATTTT. Translated: CASSDRGLGDTQYF. V and J are TRBV6-4 and TRBJ2-3, with TRBD1 identical over 7 bases. CDR3 size: 14 residues. V lost 2 bases to trimming and J lost 5 bases; unmatched junction nucleotides: 4. The germline CDR1 and CDR2 sequences are MRHNA and SNTAGT.

This chain links TRBV5-1 with TRBJ2-7; tentative D call: TRBD1 (6 bases). This CDR3 is 13 amino acids long. Germline-derived CDR1 and CDR2 are SGHRS and YFSETQ. V gave up 4 bases and J gave up 2 bases, with 10 bases separating them. CDR3 nucleotides: TGCGCCAGCAGCCGGGACACAGCCTACGAGCAGTACTTC. This gives the protein CASSRDTAYEQYF.

The rearrangement links TRBV6-5 to TRBJ1-1, with D possibly being TRBD1 (5 bases). Germline CDR1 MNHEY, CDR2 SVGAGI. The CDR3 consists of 15 residues. Between the trimmed V and J ends, which lost 6 bases and 1 base, there was a span of 15 bases. CDR3 nucleotides: TGTGCCAGCAGCCACGGGGGTCTTACGAACACTGAAGCTTTCTTT. Translation gives CASSHGGLTNTEAFF.

The chain joins TRBV7-9 to TRBJ1-2; the D is unclear. Per germline, CDR1 SEHNR and CDR2 FQNEAQ (reference sequence). The CDR3 is 14 residues long. V lost 2 bases and J 3 bases, leaving 10 bases between the germline ends. CDR3 protein: CASSLYSGDYGYTF. The CDR3 nucleotides are TGTGCCAGCAGCTTATATTCCGGGGACTATGGCTACACCTTC.

The V gene is TRBV19, the J gene TRBJ2-7; D gene ambiguous. The CDR3 is 14 amino acids. Per the germline V gene, CDR1 is LNHDA and CDR2 is SQIVND (reference sequence). Trimming removed 1 base at V and 6 bases at J, with 13 bases between. Here the CDR3 reads CASSIAGSHSEQYF. The DNA of the CDR3 is TGTGCCAGTAGTATAGCTGGGTCGCATTCCGAGCAGTACTTC. The whole variable domain, remainder taken from reference TRBV19 and TRBJ2-7, is DGGITQSPKYLFRKEGQNVTLSCEQNLNHDAMYWYRQDPGQGLRLIYYSQIVNDFQKGDIAEGYSVSREKKESFPLTVTSAQKNPTAFYLCASSIAGSHSEQYFGPGTRLTVT.

V gene TRBV30 combines with J gene TRBJ1-6; D is undetermined. Germline V CDR1 and CDR2: GTSNPN, SVGIG (reference sequence). CDR3 length equals 15 residues. V was clipped by 8 bases and J by 1 base, with 15 bases between them. CDR3 DNA sequence: TGTGCCCGGTCGGCCCCCGGATCCTATAATTCACCCCTCCACTTT. It encodes CARSAPGSYNSPLHF.

This chain joins TRBV15 and TRBJ1-1; tentatively, D is TRBD1 (6 bases). The V gene's germline CDR1 is LNHNV and CDR2 YYDKDF (reference sequence). CDR3 length: 16 amino acids. The ends were cut back, 0 bases at V and 10 bases at J, with 21 bases in the middle. The CDR3 reads CATSRDKVLRGARAFF. CDR3 coding DNA: TGTGCCACCAGCAGAGATAAGGTTTTACGGGGGGCGCGAGCTTTCTTT.

The chain joins TRBV5-6 to TRBJ1-2, with a possible D match to TRBD1 (5 bases). The CDR3 is 14 residues long. Germline V gene data show CDR1 as SGHDT and CDR2 as YYEEEE. V gave up 3 bases and J gave up 8 bases, with 17 bases separating them. The CDR3 protein is CASSSGPRVRGYTF. The CDR3 coding sequence is TGTGCCAGCAGCTCGGGACCGCGGGTTAGGGGCTACACCTTC.